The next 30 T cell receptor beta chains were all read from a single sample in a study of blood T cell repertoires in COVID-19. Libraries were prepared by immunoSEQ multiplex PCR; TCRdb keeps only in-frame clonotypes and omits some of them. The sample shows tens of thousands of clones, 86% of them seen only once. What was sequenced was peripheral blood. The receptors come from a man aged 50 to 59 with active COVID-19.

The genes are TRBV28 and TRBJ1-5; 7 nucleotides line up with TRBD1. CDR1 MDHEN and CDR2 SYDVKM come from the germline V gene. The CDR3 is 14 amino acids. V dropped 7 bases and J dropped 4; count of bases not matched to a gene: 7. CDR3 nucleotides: TGTGCCAGCACAGGGGGTATAAGAAATCAGCCCCAGCATTTT. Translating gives CASTGGIRNQPQHF.

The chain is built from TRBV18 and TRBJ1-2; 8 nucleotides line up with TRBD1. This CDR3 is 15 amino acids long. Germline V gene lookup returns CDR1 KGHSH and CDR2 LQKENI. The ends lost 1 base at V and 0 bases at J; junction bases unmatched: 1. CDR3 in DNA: TGTGCCAGCTCACCACGGACAGGGACTAACTATGGCTACACCTTC. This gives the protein CASSPRTGTNYGYTF.

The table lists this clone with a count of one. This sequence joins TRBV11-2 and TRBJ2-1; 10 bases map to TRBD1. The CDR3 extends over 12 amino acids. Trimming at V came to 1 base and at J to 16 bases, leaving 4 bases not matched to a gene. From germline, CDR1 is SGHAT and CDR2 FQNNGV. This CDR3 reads CASSLAGQGQFF. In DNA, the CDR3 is TGTGCCAGCAGCTTAGCGGGACAGGGGCAATTCTTC.

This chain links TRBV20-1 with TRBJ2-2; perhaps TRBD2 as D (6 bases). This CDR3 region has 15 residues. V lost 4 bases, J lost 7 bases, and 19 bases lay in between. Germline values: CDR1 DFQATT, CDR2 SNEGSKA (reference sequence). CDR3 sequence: CSATDGAGSDGELFF. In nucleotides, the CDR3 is TGCAGTGCTACTGATGGGGCGGGGTCGGACGGGGAGCTGTTTTTT.

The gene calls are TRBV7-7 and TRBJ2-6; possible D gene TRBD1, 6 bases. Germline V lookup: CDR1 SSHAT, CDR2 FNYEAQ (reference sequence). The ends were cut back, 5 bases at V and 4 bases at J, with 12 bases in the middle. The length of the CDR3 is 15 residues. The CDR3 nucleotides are TGTGCCAGCAGCCCCGGGACAACCGGGGCCAACGTCCTGACTTTC. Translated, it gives CASSPGTTGANVLTF.

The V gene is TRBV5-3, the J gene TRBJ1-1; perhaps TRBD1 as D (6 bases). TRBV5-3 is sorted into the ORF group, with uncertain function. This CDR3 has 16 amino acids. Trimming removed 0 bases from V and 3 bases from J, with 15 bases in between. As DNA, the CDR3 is TGTGCCAGAAGCTTGGGCCCGTCCGGACAGTACACTGAAGCTTTCTTT. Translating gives CARSLGPSGQYTEAFF.

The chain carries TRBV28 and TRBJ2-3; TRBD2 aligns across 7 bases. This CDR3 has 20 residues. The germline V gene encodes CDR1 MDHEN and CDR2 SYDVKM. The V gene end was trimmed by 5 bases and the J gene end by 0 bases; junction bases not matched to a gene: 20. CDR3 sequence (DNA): TGTGCCAGCAGTACCCCTTACCGGAATTTAGCGGGCCATAGCACAGATACGCAGTATTTT. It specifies CASSTPYRNLAGHSTDTQYF.

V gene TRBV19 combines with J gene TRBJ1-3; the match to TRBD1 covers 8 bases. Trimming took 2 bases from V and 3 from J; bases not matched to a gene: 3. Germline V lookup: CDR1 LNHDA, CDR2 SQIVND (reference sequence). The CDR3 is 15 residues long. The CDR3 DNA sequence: TGTGCCAGTAGTATATCAGGGGGCGGTGGAAACACCATATATTTT. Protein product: CASSISGGGGNTIYF.

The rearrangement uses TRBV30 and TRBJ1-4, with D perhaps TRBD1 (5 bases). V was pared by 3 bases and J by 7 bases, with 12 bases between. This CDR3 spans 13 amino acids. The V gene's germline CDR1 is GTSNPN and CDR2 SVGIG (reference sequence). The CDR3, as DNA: TGTGCCTGGAGAATTGGGGCGCGTGAAAAACTGTTTTTT. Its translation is CAWRIGAREKLFF. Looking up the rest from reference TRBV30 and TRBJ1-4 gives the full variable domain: SQTIHQWPATLVQPVGSPLSLECTVEGTSNPNLYWYRQAAGRGLQLLFYSVGIGQISSEVPQNLSASRPQDRQFILSSKKLLLSDSGFYLCAWRIGAREKLFFGSGTQLSVL.

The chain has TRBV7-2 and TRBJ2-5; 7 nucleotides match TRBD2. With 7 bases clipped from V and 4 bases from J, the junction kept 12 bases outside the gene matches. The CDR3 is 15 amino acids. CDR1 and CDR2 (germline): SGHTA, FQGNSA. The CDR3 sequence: CASTSGGRPLETQYF. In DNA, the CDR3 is TGTGCCAGCACCTCGGGCGGGAGACCGTTAGAGACCCAGTACTTC.

Here the CDR3 reads CASSQTRGRGDGYTF. The CDR3 DNA reads as TGTGCCAGCAGCCAAACAAGAGGCAGGGGAGACGGCTACACCTTC. J is TRBJ1-2 and V is TRBV3-1 (or the pseudogene TRBV3-2); a possible D gene is TRBD1 (6 bases). CDR3 length equals 15 residues. Trimming cost V 2 bases and J 8 bases, with 18 bases left between them. Germline V gene data show CDR1 as LGHDT and CDR2 as YNNKEL (reference sequence).

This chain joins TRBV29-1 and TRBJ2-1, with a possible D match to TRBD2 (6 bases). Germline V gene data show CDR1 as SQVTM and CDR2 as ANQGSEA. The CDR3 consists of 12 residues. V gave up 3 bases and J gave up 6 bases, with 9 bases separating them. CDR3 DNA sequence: TGCAGCGTTGAGCTGGGGGGCAATGAGCAGTTCTTC. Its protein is CSVELGGNEQFF.

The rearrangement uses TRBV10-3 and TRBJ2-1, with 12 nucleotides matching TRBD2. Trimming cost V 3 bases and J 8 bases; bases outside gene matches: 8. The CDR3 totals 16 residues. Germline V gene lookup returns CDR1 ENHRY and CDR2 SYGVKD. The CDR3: CAISDLAGGPGDEQFF. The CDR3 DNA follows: TGTGCCATCAGTGACCTAGCGGGGGGGCCAGGCGATGAGCAGTTCTTC.

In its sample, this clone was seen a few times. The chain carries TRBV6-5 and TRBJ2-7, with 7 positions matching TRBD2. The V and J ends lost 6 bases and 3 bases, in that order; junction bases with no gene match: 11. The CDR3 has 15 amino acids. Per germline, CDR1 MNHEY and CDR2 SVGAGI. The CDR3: CASRGHHGLDYEQYF. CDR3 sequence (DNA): TGTGCCAGCAGAGGACATCATGGACTAGACTACGAGCAGTACTTC.

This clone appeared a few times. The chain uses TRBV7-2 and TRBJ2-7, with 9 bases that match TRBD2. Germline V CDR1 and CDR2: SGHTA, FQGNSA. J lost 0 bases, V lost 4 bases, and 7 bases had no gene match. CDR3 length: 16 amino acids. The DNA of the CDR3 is TGTGCCAGCAGCTCGAAAGCGGGGGGCCGCTCCTACGAGCAGTACTTC. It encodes CASSSKAGGRSYEQYF.

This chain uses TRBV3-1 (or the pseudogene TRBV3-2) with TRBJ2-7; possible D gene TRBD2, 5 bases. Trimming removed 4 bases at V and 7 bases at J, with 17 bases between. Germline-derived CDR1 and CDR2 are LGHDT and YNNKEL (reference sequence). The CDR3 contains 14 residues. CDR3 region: CASSLLRSGSEQYF. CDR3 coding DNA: TGTGCCAGCAGCCTTCTGAGGTCGGGGTCAGAGCAGTACTTC.

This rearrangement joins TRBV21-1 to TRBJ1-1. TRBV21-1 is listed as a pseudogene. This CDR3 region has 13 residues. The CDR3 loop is CASSIIGGTEAFF. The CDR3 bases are TGTGCCAGCAGCATCATAGGCGGGACTGAAGCTTTCTTT.

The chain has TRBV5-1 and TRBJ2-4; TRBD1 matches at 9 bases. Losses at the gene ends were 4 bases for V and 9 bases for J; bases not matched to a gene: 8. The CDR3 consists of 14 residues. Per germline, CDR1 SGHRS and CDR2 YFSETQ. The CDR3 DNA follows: TGCGCCAGCAGCCTTCAGGGACAGGGAGGCATTCAGTACTTC. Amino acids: CASSLQGQGGIQYF. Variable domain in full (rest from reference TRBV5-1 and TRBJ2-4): KAGVTQTPRYLIKTRGQQVTLSCSPISGHRSVSWYQQTPGQGLQFLFEYFSETQRNKGNFPGRFSGRQFSNSRSEMNVSTLELGDSALYLCASSLQGQGGIQYFGAGTRLSVL.

The CDR3 DNA follows: TGTGCCAGCAGCCGGGGGGAGAACACCGGGGAGCTGTTTTTT. Translation: CASSRGENTGELFF. The chain is built from TRBV18 and TRBJ2-2; TRBD2 aligns across 7 bases. V lost 8 bases, J lost 1 base, and 4 bases stayed unmatched. This CDR3 contains 14 residues. Germline-derived CDR1 and CDR2 are KGHSH and LQKENI. Drawing the rest from reference TRBV18 and TRBJ2-2, the complete variable domain is NAGVMQNPRHLVRRRGQEARLRCSPMKGHSHVYWYRQLPEEGLKFMVYLQKENIIDESGMPKERFSAEFPKEGPSILRIQQVVRGDSAAYFCASSRGENTGELFFGEGSRLTVL.

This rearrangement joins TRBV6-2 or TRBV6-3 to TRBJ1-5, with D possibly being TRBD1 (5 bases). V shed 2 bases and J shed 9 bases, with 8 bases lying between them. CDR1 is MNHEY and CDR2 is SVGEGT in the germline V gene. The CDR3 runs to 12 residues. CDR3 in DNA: TGTGCCAGCAGTTACACCGGGGGGCCCCAGCATTTT. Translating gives CASSYTGGPQHF.

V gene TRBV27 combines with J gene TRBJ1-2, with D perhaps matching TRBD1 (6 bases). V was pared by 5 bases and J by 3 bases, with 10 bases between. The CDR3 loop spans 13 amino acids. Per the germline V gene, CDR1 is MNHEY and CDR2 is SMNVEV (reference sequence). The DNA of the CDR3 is TGTGCCAGCAGTCGAGGGGGAGACTATGGCTACACCTTC. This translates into CASSRGGDYGYTF.

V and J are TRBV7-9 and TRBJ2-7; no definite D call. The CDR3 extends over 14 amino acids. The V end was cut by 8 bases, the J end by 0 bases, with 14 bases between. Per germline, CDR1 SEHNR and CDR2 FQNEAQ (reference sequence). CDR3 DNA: TGTGCCAGCCTTGATCTGGCTGGCTCCTACGAGCAGTACTTC. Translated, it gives CASLDLAGSYEQYF.

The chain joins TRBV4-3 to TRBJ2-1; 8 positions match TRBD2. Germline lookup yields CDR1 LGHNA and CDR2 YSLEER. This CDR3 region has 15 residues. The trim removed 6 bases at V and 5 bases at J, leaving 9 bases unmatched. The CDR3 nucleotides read TGCGCCAGCAGTAATGAGCGGGAGTTGAACAATGAGCAGTTCTTC. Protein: CASSNERELNNEQFF.

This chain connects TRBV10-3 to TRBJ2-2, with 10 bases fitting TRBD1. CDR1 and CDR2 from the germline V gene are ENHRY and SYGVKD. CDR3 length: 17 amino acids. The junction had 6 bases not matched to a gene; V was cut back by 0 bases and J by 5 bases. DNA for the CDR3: TGTGCCATCAGTGAGTCGGGGACAGGGGTAGATACCGGGGAGCTGTTTTTT. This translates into CAISESGTGVDTGELFF.

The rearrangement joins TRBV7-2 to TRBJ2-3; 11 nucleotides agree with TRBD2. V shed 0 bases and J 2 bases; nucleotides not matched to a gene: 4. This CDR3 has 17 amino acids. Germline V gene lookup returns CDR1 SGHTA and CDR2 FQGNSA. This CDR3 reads CASSLAGTSGNTDTQYF. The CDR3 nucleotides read TGTGCCAGCAGCTTAGCCGGGACTAGCGGAAACACAGATACGCAGTATTTT.

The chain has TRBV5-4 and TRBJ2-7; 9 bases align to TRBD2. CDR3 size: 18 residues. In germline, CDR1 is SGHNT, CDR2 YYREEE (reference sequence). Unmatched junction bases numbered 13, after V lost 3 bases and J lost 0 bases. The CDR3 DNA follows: TGTGCCAGCAGCTCTAACCAACTAGCGGGTCTTAGCTCCTACGAGCAGTACTTC. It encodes CASSSNQLAGLSSYEQYF.

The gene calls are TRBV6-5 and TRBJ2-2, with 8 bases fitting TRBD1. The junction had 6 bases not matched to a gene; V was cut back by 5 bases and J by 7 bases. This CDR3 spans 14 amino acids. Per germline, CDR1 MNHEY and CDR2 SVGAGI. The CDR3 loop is CASSPDRESGELFF. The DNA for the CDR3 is TGTGCCAGCAGTCCGGACAGGGAGAGCGGGGAGCTGTTTTTT.

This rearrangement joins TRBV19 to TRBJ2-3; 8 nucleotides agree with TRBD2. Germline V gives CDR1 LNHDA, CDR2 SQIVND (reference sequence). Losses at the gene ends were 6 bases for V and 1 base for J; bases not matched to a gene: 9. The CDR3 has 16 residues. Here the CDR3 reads CASRPGGAWGTDTQYF. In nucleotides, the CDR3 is TGTGCCAGTAGGCCCGGGGGGGCATGGGGCACAGATACGCAGTATTTT.

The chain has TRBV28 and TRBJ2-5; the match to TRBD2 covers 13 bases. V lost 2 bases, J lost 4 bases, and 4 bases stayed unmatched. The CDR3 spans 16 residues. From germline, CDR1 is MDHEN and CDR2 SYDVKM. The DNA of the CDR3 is TGTGCCAGCAGTTTAACTAGCGGGGGGGCCCCAGAGACCCAGTACTTC. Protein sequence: CASSLTSGGAPETQYF.

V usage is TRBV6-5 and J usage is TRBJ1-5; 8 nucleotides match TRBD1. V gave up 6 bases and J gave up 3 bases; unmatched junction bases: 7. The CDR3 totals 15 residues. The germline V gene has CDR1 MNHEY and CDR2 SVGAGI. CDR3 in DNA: TGTGCCAGCAGATTGGACAGGGCACACAATCAGCCCCAGCATTTT. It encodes CASRLDRAHNQPQHF.